This T cell receptor beta chain was documented in a study of PD-1 blockade in classical Hodgkin lymphoma. With 0 bases clipped from V and 5 bases from J, the junction kept 2 bases outside the gene matches. Germline CDR1 reads SGHRS; CDR2 reads YFSETQ. CDR3 length: 14 residues. TCRdb keeps only in-frame clones here, not all; method: immunoSEQ multiplex PCR. Among under 30,000 clones listed, about nine tenths were seen once. Findings and caveats of the study: Whatever underlies the repertoire differences (possibly disease activity or prior therapy) remains undefined.

About this clone: Its specificity is unknown.

Time point given: newly diagnosed, previously untreated cHL patient sample. This TCR was recovered from a human donor with classical Hodgkin lymphoma. This chain connects TRBV5-1 to TRBJ2-7, with 10 bases identical to TRBD1. What was sequenced was peripheral blood mononuclear cells (PBMCs). CDR3 coding DNA: TGCGCCAGCAGCTTGGGGGACAGGGGCCACGAGCAGTACTTC. Its protein product is CASSLGDRGHEQYF.